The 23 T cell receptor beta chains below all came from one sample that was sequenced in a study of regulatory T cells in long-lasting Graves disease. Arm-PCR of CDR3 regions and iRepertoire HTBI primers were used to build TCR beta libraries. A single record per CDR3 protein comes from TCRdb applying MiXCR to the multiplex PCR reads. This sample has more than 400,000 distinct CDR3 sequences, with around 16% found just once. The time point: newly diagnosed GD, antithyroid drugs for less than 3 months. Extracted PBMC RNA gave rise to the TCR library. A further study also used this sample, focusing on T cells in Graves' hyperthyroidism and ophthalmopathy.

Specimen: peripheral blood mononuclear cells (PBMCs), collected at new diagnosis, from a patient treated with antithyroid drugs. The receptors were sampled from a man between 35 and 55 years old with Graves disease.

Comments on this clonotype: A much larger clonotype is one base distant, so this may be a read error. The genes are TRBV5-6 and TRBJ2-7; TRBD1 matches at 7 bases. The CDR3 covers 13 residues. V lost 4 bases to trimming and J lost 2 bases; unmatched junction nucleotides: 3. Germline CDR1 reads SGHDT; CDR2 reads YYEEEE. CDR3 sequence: CASSEGQTYEQYF. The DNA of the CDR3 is TGTGCCAGCAGCGAGGGACAGACCTACGAGCAGTACTTC.

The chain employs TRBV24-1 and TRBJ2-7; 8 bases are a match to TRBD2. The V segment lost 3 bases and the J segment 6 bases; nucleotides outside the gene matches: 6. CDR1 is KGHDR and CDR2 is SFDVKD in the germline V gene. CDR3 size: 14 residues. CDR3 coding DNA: TGTGCCACCAGTGATACGGGACTAGTGGGCGAGCAGTACTTC. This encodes CATSDTGLVGEQYF.

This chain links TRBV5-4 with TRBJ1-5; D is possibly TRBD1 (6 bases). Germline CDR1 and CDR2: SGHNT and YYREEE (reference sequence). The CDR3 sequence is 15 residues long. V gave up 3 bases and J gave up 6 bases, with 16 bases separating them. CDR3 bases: TGTGCCAGCAGCTCGGGTTGGGGGGGGCCTCAGCCCCAGCATTTT. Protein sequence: CASSSGWGGPQPQHF.

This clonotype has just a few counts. The CDR3 bases are TGTGCCAGCAGCTTACGGTCACCCGAGCAGTACTTC. It codes for CASSLRSPEQYF. The chain uses TRBV7-8 and TRBJ2-7; D gene uncertain. The V gene lost 2 bases and the J gene lost 6 bases, with 8 bases spanning the gap. In germline, CDR1 is SGHVS, CDR2 FQNEAQ. CDR3 length: 12 amino acids. The variable domain in full, with the rest retrieved from reference TRBV7-8 and TRBJ2-7, is GAGVSQSPRYKVAKRGQDVALRCDPISGHVSLFWYQQALGQGPEFLTYFQNEAQLDKSGLPSDRFFAERPEGSVSTLKIQRTQQEDSAVYLCASSLRSPEQYFGPGTRLTVT.

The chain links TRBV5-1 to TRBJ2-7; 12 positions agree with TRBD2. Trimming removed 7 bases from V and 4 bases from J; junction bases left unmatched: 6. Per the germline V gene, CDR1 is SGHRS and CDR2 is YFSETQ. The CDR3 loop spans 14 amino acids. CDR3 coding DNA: TGCGCCAGCGGTCAGACTAGCGGGAGTTACGAGCAGTACTTC. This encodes CASGQTSGSYEQYF.

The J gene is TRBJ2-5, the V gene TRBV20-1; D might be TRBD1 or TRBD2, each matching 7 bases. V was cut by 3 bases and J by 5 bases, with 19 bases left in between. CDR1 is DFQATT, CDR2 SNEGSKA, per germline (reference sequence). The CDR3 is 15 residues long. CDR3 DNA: TGCAGTGCTAGGGGCAGGGGGGGGGGCGTTGAGACCCAGTACTTC. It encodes CSARGRGGGVETQYF.

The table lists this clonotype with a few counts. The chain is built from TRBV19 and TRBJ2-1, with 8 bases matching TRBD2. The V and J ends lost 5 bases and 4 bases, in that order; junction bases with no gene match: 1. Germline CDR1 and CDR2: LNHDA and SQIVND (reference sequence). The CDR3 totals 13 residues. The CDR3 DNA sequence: TGTGCCAGTAGTGTAGCGGGGTACAATGAGCAGTTCTTC. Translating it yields CASSVAGYNEQFF. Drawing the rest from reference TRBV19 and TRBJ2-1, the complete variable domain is DGGITQSPKYLFRKEGQNVTLSCEQNLNHDAMYWYRQDPGQGLRLIYYSQIVNDFQKGDIAEGYSVSREKKESFPLTVTSAQKNPTAFYLCASSVAGYNEQFFGPGTRLTVL.

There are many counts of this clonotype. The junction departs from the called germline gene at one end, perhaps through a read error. In DNA form, the CDR3 reads TGTGCCAGCAGGGTACGACAGGGCAATCAGCCCCAACATTTT. As protein: CASRVRQGNQPQHF. The chain is built from TRBV6-1 and TRBJ1-5; 7 bases line up with TRBD1. This CDR3 comprises 14 residues. Looked up from germline, CDR1 is MNHNS and CDR2 is SASEGT.

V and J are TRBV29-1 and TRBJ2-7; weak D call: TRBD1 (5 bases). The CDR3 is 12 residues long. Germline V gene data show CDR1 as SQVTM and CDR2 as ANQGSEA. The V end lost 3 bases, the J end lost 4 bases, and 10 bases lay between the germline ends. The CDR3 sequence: CSVEGQTYEQYF. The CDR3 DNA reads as TGCAGCGTTGAGGGGCAGACATACGAGCAGTACTTC.

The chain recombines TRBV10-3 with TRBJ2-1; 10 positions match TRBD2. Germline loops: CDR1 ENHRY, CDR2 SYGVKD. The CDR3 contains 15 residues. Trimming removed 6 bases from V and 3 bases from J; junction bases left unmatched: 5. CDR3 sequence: CAIRSGRAYYNEQFF. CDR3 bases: TGTGCCATCAGGAGCGGGAGGGCCTACTACAATGAGCAGTTCTTC.

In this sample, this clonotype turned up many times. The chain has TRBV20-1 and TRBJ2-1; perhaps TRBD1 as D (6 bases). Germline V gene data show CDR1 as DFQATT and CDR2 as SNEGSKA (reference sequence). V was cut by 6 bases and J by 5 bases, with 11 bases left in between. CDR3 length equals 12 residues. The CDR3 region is CSAQDRHNEQFF. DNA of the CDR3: TGCAGTGCGCAGGACAGACACAATGAGCAGTTCTTC.

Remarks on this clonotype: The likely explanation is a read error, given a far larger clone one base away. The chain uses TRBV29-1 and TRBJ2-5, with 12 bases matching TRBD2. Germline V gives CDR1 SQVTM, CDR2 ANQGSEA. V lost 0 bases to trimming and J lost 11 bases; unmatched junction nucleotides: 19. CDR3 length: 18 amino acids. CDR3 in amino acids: CSVEDPMALAGGIHEQYF. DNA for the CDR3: TGCAGCGTTGAAGACCCAATGGCCCTAGCGGGAGGGATCCATGAGCAGTACTTC.

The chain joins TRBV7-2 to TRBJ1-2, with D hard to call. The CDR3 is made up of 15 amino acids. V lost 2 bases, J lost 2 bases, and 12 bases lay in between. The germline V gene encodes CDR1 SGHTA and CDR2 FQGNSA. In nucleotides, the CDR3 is TGTGCCAGCAGCTTAAGATCGTCACGCAACTATGGCTACACCTTC. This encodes CASSLRSSRNYGYTF.

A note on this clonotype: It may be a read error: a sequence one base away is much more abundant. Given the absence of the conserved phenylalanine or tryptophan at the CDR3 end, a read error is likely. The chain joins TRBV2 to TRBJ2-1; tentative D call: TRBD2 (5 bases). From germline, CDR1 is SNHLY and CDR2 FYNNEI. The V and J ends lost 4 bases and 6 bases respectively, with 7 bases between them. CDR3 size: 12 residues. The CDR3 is CASSGRRNEQFS. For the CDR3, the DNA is TGTGCCAGCAGTGGGAGGCGCAATGAGCAGTTCTCC.

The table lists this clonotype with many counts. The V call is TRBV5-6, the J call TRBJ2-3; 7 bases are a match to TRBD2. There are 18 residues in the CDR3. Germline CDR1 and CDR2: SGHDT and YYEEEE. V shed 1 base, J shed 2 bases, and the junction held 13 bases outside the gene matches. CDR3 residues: CASSLIFAGANPTDTQYF. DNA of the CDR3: TGTGCCAGCAGCTTGATTTTCGCGGGAGCTAACCCCACAGATACGCAGTATTTT.

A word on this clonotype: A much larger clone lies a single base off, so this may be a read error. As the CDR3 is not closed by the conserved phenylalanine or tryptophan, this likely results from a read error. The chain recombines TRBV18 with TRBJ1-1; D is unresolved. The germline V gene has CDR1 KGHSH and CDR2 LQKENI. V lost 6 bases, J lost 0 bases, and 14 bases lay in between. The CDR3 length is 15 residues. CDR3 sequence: CASSPEKGLNTEAFS. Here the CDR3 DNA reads TGTGCCAGCTCCCCTGAAAAGGGCTTGAACACTGAAGCTTTCTCT.

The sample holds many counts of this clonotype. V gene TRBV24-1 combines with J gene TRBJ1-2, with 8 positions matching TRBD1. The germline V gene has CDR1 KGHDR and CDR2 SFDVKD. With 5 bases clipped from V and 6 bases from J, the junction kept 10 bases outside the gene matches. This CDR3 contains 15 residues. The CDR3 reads CATSGTGGKNDGYTF. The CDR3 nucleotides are TGTGCCACCAGTGGTACAGGGGGGAAGAACGATGGCTACACCTTC.

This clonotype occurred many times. The CDR3 spells CASSHLGRSYNEQFF. The CDR3 coding sequence is TGTGCCAGCAGTCACCTGGGACGGTCCTACAATGAGCAGTTCTTC. This rearrangement joins TRBV28 to TRBJ2-1; tentatively, D is TRBD1 or TRBD2 (5 bases each). The CDR3 has 15 amino acids. Germline values: CDR1 MDHEN, CDR2 SYDVKM. V lost 5 bases and J lost 1, with 12 bases in between.

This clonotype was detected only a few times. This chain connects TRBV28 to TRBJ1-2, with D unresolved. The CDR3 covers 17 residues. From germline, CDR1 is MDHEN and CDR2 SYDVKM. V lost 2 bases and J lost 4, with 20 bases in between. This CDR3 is CASSLTGPGRAGYGYTF. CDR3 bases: TGTGCCAGCAGTTTAACCGGGCCGGGGAGGGCGGGCTATGGCTACACCTTC.

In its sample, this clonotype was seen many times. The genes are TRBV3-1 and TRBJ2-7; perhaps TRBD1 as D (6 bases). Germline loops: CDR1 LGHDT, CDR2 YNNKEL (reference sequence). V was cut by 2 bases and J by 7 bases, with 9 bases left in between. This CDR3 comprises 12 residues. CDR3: CASSQQGREQYF. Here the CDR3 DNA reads TGTGCCAGCAGCCAACAGGGGAGAGAGCAGTACTTC.

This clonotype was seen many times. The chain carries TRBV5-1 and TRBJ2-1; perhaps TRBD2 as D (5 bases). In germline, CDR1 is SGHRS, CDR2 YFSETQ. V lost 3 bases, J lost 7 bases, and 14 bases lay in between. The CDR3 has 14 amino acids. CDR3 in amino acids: CASSSDWGENEQFF. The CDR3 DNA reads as TGCGCCAGCAGCTCGGACTGGGGAGAGAATGAGCAGTTCTTC.

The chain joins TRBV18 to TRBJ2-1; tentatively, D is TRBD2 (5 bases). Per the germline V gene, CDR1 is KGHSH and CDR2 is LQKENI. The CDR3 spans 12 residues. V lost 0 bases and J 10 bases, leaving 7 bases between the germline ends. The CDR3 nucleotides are TGTGCCAGCTCACCACCCGAGCGGGAGCAGTTCTTC. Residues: CASSPPEREQFF.

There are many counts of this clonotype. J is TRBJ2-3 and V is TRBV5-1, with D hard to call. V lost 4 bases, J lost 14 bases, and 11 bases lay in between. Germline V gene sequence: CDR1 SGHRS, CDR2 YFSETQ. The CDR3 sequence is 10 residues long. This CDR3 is CASSNPRLYF. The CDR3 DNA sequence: TGCGCCAGCAGCAATCCCCGGCTGTATTTT.